The entry below gives a single T cell receptor (beta chain) sequence along with its context. Germline V gives CDR1 MGHRA, CDR2 YSYEKL. The junction had 8 bases not matched to a gene; V was cut back by 1 base and J by 1 base. CDR3 length equals 17 residues. The data derive from a study of blood T cell repertoires in COVID-19. Background on the study: Acute and convalescent COVID-19 specimens originated in the United States, Italy and Spain. T cells, B-cell-depleted T cells, or PBMCs provided the cDNA or gDNA that served as material.

In the authors' methods: Reference gene primers were amplified, and this amplification served to estimate nucleated cell counts. The protocol was immunoSEQ multiplex PCR, while the TCRdb copy is restricted to in-frame clones and leaves out a portion. For V, J and clone size, that table is used; D and trimming come from the DNA. The table has some 130,000 clones, approximately 84% seen once. This TCR was recovered from a woman between 50 and 59 years old who had recovered from COVID-19. J is TRBJ2-3 and V is TRBV4-1, with 7 positions matching TRBD2. The sample taken for sequencing was peripheral blood. CDR3 amino acids: CASSQATGGGGTDTQYF. The CDR3, as DNA: TGCGCCAGCAGCCAAGCGACTGGCGGGGGTGGCACAGATACGCAGTATTTT.